Listed below are T cell receptor beta chains from one sample, sequenced in a study of T-cell reconstitution after alpha-beta-depleted transplantation in children. One entry per CDR3 protein results from TCRdb running MiXCR on the PCR reads. The sample lists some 350,000 distinct CDR3 sequences, over 9% occurring once. Sequenced here: PBMCs from the stem cell graft donor, sampled from the stem cell graft. The source of these receptors is a human donor who donated a stem cell graft to a child with acute lymphoblastic leukemia. Both conserved end residues are part of each CDR3. The order of the fields is V gene, J gene, D gene, CDR3 protein. The D gene is left open where the match is weak.

TRBV29-1	TRBJ2-5	.	CSVGGDSLYF
TRBV29-1	TRBJ2-1	TRBD2	CSVDGLAGGRSYNEQFF
TRBV13	TRBJ2-5	TRBD2	CTCSHSWTKAGVIRETQYF
TRBV7-9	TRBJ2-7	TRBD1	CASSLYPKGQGAYEQYF
TRBV29-1	TRBJ1-1	TRBD1	CSVPRQGSAFF
TRBV28	TRBJ1-2	.	CASSEEYGYTF
TRBV20-1	TRBJ2-7	.	CSARGSSGLTYEQYF
TRBV7-3	TRBJ1-1	.	CASSLPGAKYTEAFF
TRBV28	TRBJ1-6	.	CASSPGQRPSPLHF
TRBV19	TRBJ2-5	.	CASSIGGTTKETQYF
TRBV5-6	TRBJ2-1	.	CASSPPGTRYNEQFF
TRBV18	TRBJ2-7	TRBD1	CASSPTGGQNEQYF
TRBV20-1	TRBJ2-3	TRBD2	CSASDPSGVFPDTQYF
TRBV4-2	TRBJ2-7	TRBD2	CASSHRYRGGGPYEQYF
TRBV27	TRBJ2-5	.	CASSFSTVETQYF
TRBV4-1	TRBJ2-1	.	CASSQARTPDEQFF
TRBV29-1	TRBJ2-5	TRBD2	CSVESSGSYAETQYF
TRBV5-6	TRBJ1-1	TRBD1	CASSFRDRLNTEAFF
TRBV4-1	TRBJ1-1	.	CASSQELFGAAEAFF
TRBV7-6	TRBJ2-7	TRBD2	CASSPQRGLYEQYF
TRBV7-8	TRBJ2-1	.	CASSLDPGVVNEQFF
TRBV18	TRBJ2-3	.	CASSPGTWTDTQYF
TRBV4-1	TRBJ1-5	TRBD1	CASSQDPDREALSNQPQHF
TRBV2	TRBJ2-1	TRBD2	CAISGTSYNEQFF
TRBV6-2/TRBV6-3	TRBJ2-7	.	CASSATREQYF
TRBV7-2	TRBJ2-7	TRBD1	CASSYGQAYEQYF
TRBV7-9	TRBJ2-7	TRBD2	CASSSTSGEVYEQYF
TRBV20-1	TRBJ2-1	TRBD2	CSARSASGRLNEQFF
TRBV7-2	TRBJ2-1	TRBD2	CASSRPGGKNEQFF
TRBV6-2/TRBV6-3	TRBJ1-5	.	CASSLPGDNQPQHF
TRBV4-1	TRBJ1-4	.	CASNEDGLEKLFF
TRBV12-3/TRBV12-4	TRBJ2-1	TRBD2	CASSLPPGLAGLYNEQFF
TRBV5-1	TRBJ2-3	.	CASSLGGSGDTQYF
TRBV27	TRBJ2-1	TRBD2	CASLSGSKQFF
TRBV12-3/TRBV12-4	TRBJ2-5	TRBD2	CASLGRDETQYF
TRBV6-2/TRBV6-3	TRBJ1-2	TRBD1	CASSYLNTGDYGYTF
TRBV15	TRBJ2-5	TRBD2	CATSREGGRRETQYF
TRBV12-3/TRBV12-4	TRBJ2-7	.	CASSSPGADVFYEQYF
TRBV19	TRBJ2-1	TRBD1	CASSPRGTGDSNEQFF
TRBV10-3	TRBJ2-7	TRBD2	CAISESSQRELVSYEQYF
TRBV28	TRBJ2-5	TRBD2	CASNWREAQETQYF
TRBV20-1	TRBJ2-1	.	CSARLYNEQFF
TRBV7-9	TRBJ2-7	TRBD1	CASSPKKGGGPYEQYF
TRBV3-1	TRBJ2-5	TRBD2	CASSQGLAGMAETQYF
TRBV27	TRBJ2-7	TRBD2	CASRILAASYEQYF
TRBV7-2	TRBJ1-1	.	CASSLGWVTEAFF
TRBV10-3	TRBJ2-7	TRBD1	CAIRTTGSSYEQYF
TRBV27	TRBJ1-1	.	CASSLRDVSSEAFF
TRBV29-1	TRBJ2-1	TRBD2	CSAARVVAGRYHNEQFF
TRBV30	TRBJ1-1	.	CAWSEEDNEAFF
TRBV10-2	TRBJ2-3	.	CASSDLGRSDTQYF
TRBV10-3	TRBJ2-3	TRBD2	CAISDPGLAADTDTQYF
TRBV7-9	TRBJ2-6	.	CASSFPGVTGANVLTF
TRBV12-3/TRBV12-4	TRBJ1-6	TRBD1	CASSRRTGESYNSPLHF
TRBV29-1	TRBJ1-3	TRBD1	CSVPGTGTGNTIYF